This TCR beta chain was identified in a study of T cells in Graves' hyperthyroidism and ophthalmopathy. Whole-study context: Peripheral blood was taken when the disease was first diagnosed, before any treatment began.

At least ten counts were recorded for this clonotype. Amplified regions were TCR beta CDR3 sequences from RNA transcripts. The TCR CDR3 was amplified in a first-round RT-PCR using the HTBI primer set. TCRdb re-derived calls from the multiplex PCR reads in MiXCR, one entry per CDR3 protein. The data hold about 380,000 distinct CDR3 sequences, with approximately 18% observed a single time. From germline, CDR1 is SNHLY and CDR2 FYNNEI. This CDR3 region has 15 residues. The V gene lost 5 bases and the J gene lost 4 bases, with 17 bases spanning the gap. Those patients with uncontrolled infection, other autoimmune disease, pregnancy or lactation were excluded.

This receptor was identified in a man between 18 and 35 years old with Graves' ophthalmopathy. The sequencing input was blood. The chain couples TRBV2 to TRBJ1-2; TRBD1 might be the D (5 bases). DNA for the CDR3: TGTGCCAGCAGTTCAGGGCCCGGACGGAGCTATGGCTACACCTTC. It encodes CASSSGPGRSYGYTF.